What follows is one TCR beta chain and its context. Its specificity is unknown. At the DNA level, this CDR3 is encoded by other sequences in the same sample as well. CDR1 and CDR2 from the germline V gene are SQVTM and ANQGSEA. There are 11 residues in the CDR3. V was cut by 7 bases and J by 2 bases, with 9 bases left in between. Method: immunoSEQ multiplex PCR; TCRdb's copy keeps in-frame clones and lacks some. The table records millions of clones, 85% to 95% of them present only once. This sample stems from a study of shared clonotypes between healthy human individuals. Study-wide results and limits: The represented genetic and exposure-history diversity was limited by the small number of donors.

Naive CD8 isolation took CD45RO-negative cells positively selected for CCR7 and excluded terminally differentiated effector memory CD45RA+ cells. Donors included only healthy HIV-negative adults lacking recent acute infections or vaccinations. Sequencing used naive CD8+ T cells from PBMCs. The TCR was taken from a man younger than 35 in good health. Some clones in this sample may be carry-over from other donors' samples. The V call is TRBV29-1, the J call TRBJ2-7; tentatively, D is TRBD2 (6 bases). CDR3 sequence: CSARLAYEQYF. The CDR3 region has the DNA TGCAGCGCGAGACTAGCCTACGAGCAGTACTTC.